This T cell receptor (beta chain) was identified in a study of cytomegalovirus exposure and HLA in healthy donors listed by TCRdb under 2017. Concerning the study at large: In an earlier analysis of fewer than 750 of the donors, around 300 Gb of sequence data and 117 million unique TCR beta sequences from roughly 180 million T cells were reported. Roughly 310 gigabases of sequencing data and approximately 85 million unique TCR sequences were included in an early release covering 550 to 800 HLA-typed donors. Using immunosequencing, the study profiled T cell repertoires from approximately 700 subjects and related those repertoires to cytomegalovirus serostatus. Roughly 5 DR-DQ haplotypes were handled as single units for association and clustering, since linkage in the cohort was strong. An earlier analysis of 500 to 750 of the donors applied high-throughput TCR beta sequencing to assess whether each TCR beta V gene segment acted as functional or pseudogenic. In the later analysis, no new phenotypic data were used to find candidate immune exposures; instead, reliance was placed on TCR beta sequences and their occurrence across donors. The study combined high-throughput TCR immunosequencing, statistical association of individual TCRs with disease status, and machine learning to predict cytomegalovirus infection status. Donor age, sex, ethnicity and CMV serostatus were compiled together with the repertoire data. The number of typed donors differed by locus: about 629-640 for A, B, C, DRB1 and DQB1; roughly 510 for DQA1; 606 for DPA1; and around 490 for DPB1. Among about 400 genotyped donors of the cohort, an average of around 220,000 unique TCR beta nucleotide sequences was sequenced per donor, of which roughly 17% were non-productive. Class I and class II HLA loci were covered by the typing at four-digit resolution. The study aimed to test whether cataloging public T cell receptors could reveal signatures of past pathogen exposure. Along with the roughly 670-subject first cohort, a separate validation cohort of about 110 different subjects was used. A later genetic analysis used genome-wide SNP genotypes for 398 of the 666 donors, treating that subset as a discovery cohort. Every repertoire in the discovery cohort had been generated on one and the same sequencing platform. In a later analysis, previously published TCR beta repertoires from 500 to 750 donors were re-analyzed and high-resolution HLA genotyping was added so that TCR occurrence patterns could be studied. Among the roughly 390 genotyped donors, about 83% belonged to the genetic ancestry cluster associated with self-reported Caucasian donors. The study at large found these results: In an earlier analysis of some 540 of the donors, most TCR beta V segments appeared in productive rearrangements about 87% or about 30% of the time, broadly matching IMGT annotations. A further reported finding was that TCR beta sequences accurately predicted the HLA-A and HLA-B alleles for most subjects in the first cohort. A later genetic analysis reported fewer N-insertions in productive TCRs among donors in an Asian-associated ancestry cluster than the roughly 700-donor mean. In a later genetic analysis, a missense DCLRE1C variant was associated with V-gene and J-gene trimming of TCR beta chains, and the association was replicated in an independent cohort. The cohort was sequenced for TCR beta chains only, and without alpha or paired-chain data the features that could be detected were limited. Correlated functional status among segregating V segments might reflect linkage disequilibrium, but an unknown experimental factor could not be ruled out. The authors suggested that the approach could potentially be extended to other disease states and immunological phenotypes. In vitro tests confirmed that a few of the cytomegalovirus-associated TCR beta chains recognize cytomegalovirus antigens. Because HLA typing was unavailable for some donors at each locus, only the typed subset was used in association tests. Because the 87-base-pair reads could not distinguish some IMGT-functional V segments, including TRBV6-2 and TRBV6-3, those segments were excluded. Immune exposure information for the cohort was limited to CMV serostatus. A later analysis found that most CMV-associated TCR beta chains appeared HLA-restricted, with HLA associations seemingly driven largely by CMV exposure. When HLA alleles, especially DR and DQ, strongly co-occurred, TCR associations were difficult to assign to individual alleles. A total of about 180 TCR beta chains were listed by the study as associated with cytomegalovirus. Because counts were too low, seventeen rarely observed V segments, including chromosome 9 orphons, were excluded from the earlier analysis of fewer than 650 of the donors. In both the original and validation cohorts, the classifier was reported to diagnose cytomegalovirus status with high specificity and sensitivity. A cluster of highly shared sequence variants was judged likely to represent a technical artifact of the sequencing pipeline. In a later analysis, several top co-occurrence clusters were reported to appear linked to parvovirus B19, influenza, CMV and Epstein-Barr virus. Across donors, most TCR sequences were observed very rarely, whereas some public TCRs were present in many individuals. In a later analysis, some 17,000 TCR beta sequences were associated with specific HLA alleles at a false discovery rate of 0.05. Sequencing depth was assumed to be roughly uniform across donors in the presence/absence analyses, though that assumption may not hold. In a later analysis, HLA-associated TCR beta chains showed more clonal expansion and lower generation probabilities than non-associated chains that were equally common. According to a later analysis, TCR association rates differed among HLA loci, with DRB1 alleles showing the most associated TCRs and HLA-C alleles showing the fewest.

The cohort consisted of some 670 healthy bone marrow donors. At the time of sampling, every cohort member was nominally healthy, though immune exposures that went unrecorded were likely present. The donor tested CMV seronegative and was one of the 352 seronegative cohort members. A peripheral blood sample was provided by each donor, and peripheral blood mononuclear cells were used for TCR beta sequencing. Genomic DNA was extracted from the blood cell samples with the Qiagen DNeasy Blood Extraction Kit. For CDR1 and CDR2, the germline V gene lists MGHDK and SYGVNS. The CDR3 contains 12 residues, cysteine and phenylalanine counted. Only the CDR3 DNA is retained, 36 bases long and in frame from the first base. Trimming costs V 8 bases and J 3 bases, and their ends lie 8 bases apart. With regard to this clone: Its antigen remains undetermined. Base qualities are not at hand, and no much larger clone is one base apart.

The library was built by means of the immunoSEQ multiplex PCR assay. For the multiplex PCR, a mixture combining 60 forward primers for TCR Vbeta segments and 13 reverse primers for TCR Jbeta segments was used. The CDR3 region of rearranged TCR beta genes was amplified from genomic DNA by a multiplex PCR assay. The amplified TCR beta libraries were sequenced on the Illumina HiSeq System as 87-base-pair reads. Turning to the authors' computational methods: Across the 500 to 850 repertoires, a later analysis counted some 80 million unique TCR beta chains, 9 million to 14 million of which were shared by at least two donors. A nearest-neighbor algorithm error-corrected the raw reads and collapsed the reads into unique sequences, merging closely related sequences to remove PCR and sequencing errors. V, D and J gene segments were assigned by aligning CDR3 sequences to IMGT reference sequences. For a sequence to be retained, a match of at least six nucleotides to both a V gene segment and a J gene segment was required. A rearrangement counted as productive if the CDR3 had no stop codons and remained in frame with V and J, and every other rearrangement counted as non-productive. CDR3 was defined by IMGT convention, running from the second conserved V-encoded cysteine to the conserved J-encoded phenylalanine. Sequences without an unambiguous match to a single V gene segment were excluded from the earlier analysis of approximately 600 of the donors. In an earlier analysis of roughly 500 of the donors, V segments were called functional above 56.7% productive rearrangements and were called segregating when the between-donor standard deviation exceeded 5%. A statistical classification framework was developed to diagnose cytomegalovirus status using the catalog of TCR beta chain sequences. In a later analysis, TCR nucleotide sequences were compared against IMGT/GENE-DB human TR gene sequences so that V and J genes could be assigned. Using the TCRdist pipeline, a later analysis assigned CDR3 sequences along with most-parsimonious VDJ recombination scenarios. In a later analysis, each TCR beta chain was defined by its CDR3 amino acid sequence together with its V-gene family, and reads lacking a unique V-gene family were excluded. To address suspected cross-contamination and a sequencing artifact, a later analysis removed 450 to 700 highly shared, low-generation-probability nucleotide sequences. For each public chain, a later analysis derived a clonal expansion index from normalized ranks of inferred template counts within each repertoire. In a later analysis, generation probabilities were computed using a VDJ recombination model fitted to out-of-frame rearrangements, and the results were checked against IGoR. In a later analysis, TCR-TCR, TCR-HLA and TCR-CMV co-occurrence was scored with hypergeometric tests, and a repertoire-size bias correction was applied to TCR pairs. To estimate false discovery rates, a later analysis permuted the HLA or CMV assignments 20 times. In a later analysis, co-occurring TCRs were grouped with DBSCAN, and TCRdist sequence similarity was added when clustering was performed within HLA-allele-positive subsets. Co-occurrence clustering excluded repertoires with fewer than 30,000 or more than 120,000 public chains, plus five with anomalous nucleotide sharing. Entries here come from immuneACCESS through TCRdb and include only in-frame sequences with V and J called. Some clones fail to appear in such tables; in the studies checked, an unresolved V gene covers under half of the shortfall, and the cause of the remainder is unknown. The DNA was the basis for D and trimming; V, J and clone size are from that table. The sample table holds around 70,000 clones, of which approximately 60% were seen once. Clones ranked in the top ten supply roughly 3.1% of the sample.

Sequenced input: PBMCs. The rearranged chain carries TRBV25-1 and TRBJ1-5, with the D gene call left open. The sequence was collected from a man under 40 in good health and CMV-seronegative. The DNA is as follows: TGTGCCAGCGGCGACACCAATCAGCCCCAGCATTTT. The resulting protein is CASGDTNQPQHF.